The 18 T cell receptor beta chains below come from one sample, sequenced in a study of cytomegalovirus exposure and HLA in healthy donors. Sequenced by immunoSEQ multiplex PCR; TCRdb stores in-frame clones only, minus some. The sample has 100,000 to 120,000 clones; around 87% are singletons. The sample comprised PBMCs. The receptors were gathered from a woman under 40 in good health and CMV-seropositive.

CDR3 amino acids: CASRDTGGTGELFF. CDR3 coding DNA: TGTGCCAGCAGGGATACAGGGGGCACCGGGGAGCTGTTTTTT. The chain employs TRBV6-5 and TRBJ2-2; TRBD1 aligns across 8 bases. Germline V gives CDR1 MNHEY, CDR2 SVGAGI. The CDR3 loop spans 14 amino acids. Trimming at V came to 6 bases and at J to 4 bases, leaving 4 bases not matched to a gene.

This clone occurred once. V and J are TRBV18 and TRBJ2-7; 7 positions match TRBD2. Germline lookup yields CDR1 KGHSH and CDR2 LQKENI. V gave up 1 base and J gave up 1 base; unmatched junction bases: 4. There are 15 residues in the CDR3. CDR3: CASSPRSSGSYEQYF. The CDR3 DNA is TGTGCCAGCTCACCACGTTCTAGCGGATCCTACGAGCAGTACTTC.

The rearrangement links TRBV27 to TRBJ2-7; weak D call: TRBD1 (5 bases). CDR1 and CDR2 (germline): MNHEY, SMNVEV (reference sequence). The V end was cut by 6 bases, the J end by 3 bases, with 9 bases between. The CDR3 extends over 12 amino acids. CDR3 nucleotide sequence: TGTGCCAGCAGAGACGACAGCTACGAGCAGTACTTC. This encodes CASRDDSYEQYF.

The rearrangement links TRBV7-9 to TRBJ2-1; weak D call: TRBD1 (6 bases). The germline gives CDR1 SEHNR, CDR2 FQNEAQ (reference sequence). The CDR3 has 14 residues. V was pared by 5 bases and J by 3 bases, with 11 bases between. The CDR3 nucleotides read TGTGCCAGCAGCAAGGGGACAAACTACAATGAGCAGTTCTTC. Translation gives CASSKGTNYNEQFF.

The chain uses TRBV11-2 and TRBJ2-7, with TRBD2 identical over 8 bases. Germline assignment: CDR1 SGHAT and CDR2 FQNNGV. This CDR3 has 13 residues. After removal of 5 bases from V and 2 bases from J, the junction contained 2 bases not matched to a gene. The CDR3 DNA is TGTGCCAGCAGCGTACTAGCGGCCTACGAGCAGTACTTC. It codes for CASSVLAAYEQYF.

This clone was recorded only once. The chain combines TRBV4-1 with TRBJ2-5, with TRBD1 matching 7 bases. There are 16 residues in the CDR3. CDR1 and CDR2 from the germline V gene are MGHRA and YSYEKL. J gave up 5 bases and V 0 bases, and 9 bases lay outside the gene matches. The CDR3 DNA sequence: TGCGCCAGCAGCCAAGATTGGCAGGGGGTAGTCGAGACCCAGTACTTC. This gives the protein CASSQDWQGVVETQYF.

The chain recombines TRBV28 with TRBJ1-2, with 9 nucleotides matching TRBD1. Germline-derived CDR1 and CDR2 are MDHEN and SYDVKM. The V segment lost 4 bases and the J segment 5 bases; nucleotides outside the gene matches: 8. This CDR3 spans 15 amino acids. The chain's CDR3 is CASSSTDRGGYGYTF. CDR3 coding DNA: TGTGCCAGCAGTTCCACTGACAGGGGGGGATATGGCTACACCTTC.

The chain uses TRBV18 and TRBJ2-3; the D gene is possibly TRBD1 (6 bases). This CDR3 is built from 15 residues. Germline V gene lookup returns CDR1 KGHSH and CDR2 LQKENI. The germline V and J ends were trimmed by 0 bases and 3 bases, with 10 bases remaining between them. The CDR3 spells CASSPPGGRTDTQYF. As DNA, the CDR3 is TGTGCCAGCTCACCACCTGGGGGCAGGACAGATACGCAGTATTTT.

The CDR3 protein is CASSGTGYHQPQHF. The CDR3 DNA sequence: TGTGCCAGCAGTGGAACAGGGTACCATCAGCCCCAGCATTTT. This chain connects TRBV6-1 to TRBJ1-5; possibly TRBD1 for D (6 bases). The CDR3 is made up of 14 amino acids. V was trimmed by 4 bases and J by 5 bases, leaving 12 bases between them. Germline CDR1 MNHNS, CDR2 SASEGT.

This rearrangement joins TRBV7-9 to TRBJ2-7, with 8 bases that match TRBD1. Germline values: CDR1 SEHNR, CDR2 FQNEAQ (reference sequence). V trimming: 0 bases; J trimming: 4 bases; junction bases outside the gene matches: 2. The length of the CDR3 is 14 residues. The CDR3: CASSLAQGDYEQYF. The DNA for the CDR3 is TGTGCCAGCAGCTTAGCACAGGGGGATTACGAGCAGTACTTC.

The chain is built from TRBV19 and TRBJ2-7; 8 bases fit TRBD2. The V gene end was trimmed by 7 bases and the J gene end by 4 bases; junction bases not matched to a gene: 12. The length of the CDR3 is 15 residues. CDR1 and CDR2 from the germline V gene are LNHDA and SQIVND (reference sequence). This chain's CDR3 is CASTLSGGQVYEQYF. DNA of the CDR3: TGTGCCAGTACCCTGAGCGGGGGTCAAGTGTACGAGCAGTACTTC.

The chain has TRBV5-1 and TRBJ1-1, with D hard to call. The CDR3 spans 12 residues. Trimming pared 0 bases from V and 7 bases from J, leaving 7 bases between. CDR1 SGHRS and CDR2 YFSETQ come from the germline V gene. CDR3 in amino acids: CASSLGPGEAFF. In DNA form, the CDR3 reads TGCGCCAGCAGCTTGGGTCCAGGTGAAGCTTTCTTT.

The chain carries TRBV4-1 and TRBJ2-1, with 7 bases identical to TRBD2. CDR1 MGHRA and CDR2 YSYEKL come from the germline V gene. The V segment lost 1 base and the J segment 8 bases; nucleotides outside the gene matches: 14. The CDR3 sequence is 17 residues long. In nucleotides, the CDR3 is TGCGCCAGCAGCCAAGGGGCCGGGAGGAACATTAGGTATGAGCAGTTCTTC. Translating it yields CASSQGAGRNIRYEQFF.

This chain uses TRBV7-2 with TRBJ1-5; 7 nucleotides agree with TRBD1. Trimming removed 5 bases from V and 1 base from J; junction bases left unmatched: 17. Germline CDR1 is SGHTA and CDR2 is FQGNSA. The CDR3 has 19 residues. This CDR3 is CASSESRTGQAGSNQPQHF. The CDR3 nucleotides read TGTGCCAGCAGCGAATCAAGAACAGGACAGGCAGGGAGCAATCAGCCCCAGCATTTT.

This chain connects TRBV5-6 to TRBJ1-1; 8 bases align to TRBD1. The CDR3 runs to 15 residues. Germline CDR1 is SGHDT and CDR2 is YYEEEE. V trimming: 3 bases; J trimming: 3 bases; junction bases outside the gene matches: 7. CDR3 DNA: TGTGCCAGCAGCTACGGACAGGGTATGTACACTGAAGCTTTCTTT. Its protein is CASSYGQGMYTEAFF.

V usage is TRBV7-6 and J usage is TRBJ2-5, with 7 bases fitting TRBD1. V was clipped by 8 bases and J by 7 bases; unmatched bases: 10. CDR3 length: 13 amino acids. Germline V gives CDR1 SGHVS, CDR2 FNYEAQ. The CDR3 region has the DNA TGTGCCAGCGCCGGGACAGCCTTATGGACCCAGTACTTC. Translation gives CASAGTALWTQYF.

The V and J genes are TRBV18 and TRBJ2-5; 10 bases map to TRBD2. There are 17 residues in the CDR3. V lost 2 bases, J lost 7 bases, and 13 bases stayed unmatched. In germline, CDR1 is KGHSH, CDR2 LQKENI. CDR3 bases: TGTGCCAGCTCACCAGAGGAAGGACTAGCGGCCCCGGGGACCCAGTACTTC. Translation gives CASSPEEGLAAPGTQYF.

CDR3: CASSQAGAGEQFF. As DNA, the CDR3 is TGCGCCAGCAGCCAAGCTGGGGCTGGTGAGCAGTTCTTC. The chain combines TRBV4-1 with TRBJ2-1; D may be TRBD1 (5 bases). Germline values: CDR1 MGHRA, CDR2 YSYEKL. This CDR3 spans 13 amino acids. Trimming took 1 base from V and 9 from J, leaving 10 bases between them.